Listed here are 22 T cell receptor beta chains from one sample, sequenced in a study of OX40 agonist ivuxolimab in advanced cancers. The protocol was immunoSEQ multiplex PCR, while the TCRdb copy is restricted to in-frame clones and leaves out a portion. The sample gives roughly 76,000 clones, around four fifths of which show up once; 20% to 30% is in the top ten. Sequencing was performed on CD4+ or CD8+ T cells sorted from blood, taken in a trial of the OX40 agonist ivuxolimab. The receptors were sampled from an adult with an advanced solid tumor such as melanoma, head and neck, liver or kidney cancer.

The chain couples TRBV4-3 to TRBJ1-5, with TRBD1 identical over 7 bases. CDR1 and CDR2 from the germline V gene are LGHNA and YSLEER. With V trimmed by 3 bases and J by 3 bases, 5 bases remained unmatched. The CDR3 is 15 amino acids. The CDR3 loop is CASSQLTGYNQPQHF. CDR3 nucleotides: TGCGCCAGCAGCCAGCTGACAGGGTACAATCAGCCCCAGCATTTT.

This clone was counted once. J is TRBJ2-2 and V is TRBV10-1; 11 bases agree with TRBD2. Trimming cost V 3 bases and J 3 bases; bases outside gene matches: 0. The CDR3 runs to 15 residues. Germline CDR1 reads WNHNN; CDR2 reads SYGVQD (reference sequence). The CDR3: CASSELAGDTGELFF. In DNA form, the CDR3 reads TGCGCCAGCAGTGAACTAGCGGGAGACACCGGGGAGCTGTTTTTT.

The rearrangement joins TRBV7-9 to TRBJ2-5, with TRBD2 matching over 10 bases. The CDR3 covers 14 residues. V shed 5 bases, J shed 5 bases, and the junction held 5 bases outside the gene matches. Germline CDR1 SEHNR, CDR2 FQNEAQ (reference sequence). This CDR3 is CASSRTSGGETQYF. CDR3 in DNA: TGTGCCAGCAGCCGGACTAGCGGCGGCGAGACCCAGTACTTC.

This chain links TRBV6-5 with TRBJ2-5; D could derive from TRBD1 or TRBD2 (5 bases each). V was clipped by 6 bases and J by 5 bases, with 13 bases between them. Per germline, CDR1 MNHEY and CDR2 SVGAGI. The length of the CDR3 is 13 residues. The DNA of the CDR3 is TGTGCCAGCAGCCTGGGACGGAGGGAGACCCAGTACTTC. It translates to CASSLGRRETQYF.

V usage is TRBV19 and J usage is TRBJ1-2, with a tentative D call TRBD1 (5 bases). The V and J ends lost 3 bases and 7 bases respectively, with 12 bases between them. This CDR3 comprises 13 residues. Looked up from germline, CDR1 is LNHDA and CDR2 is SQIVND (reference sequence). This CDR3 is CASSMHRKPGYTF. The DNA of the CDR3 is TGTGCCAGTAGTATGCACAGGAAACCTGGCTACACCTTC.

V gene TRBV4-1 combines with J gene TRBJ1-5; D perhaps matches TRBD1 (5 bases). The ends were cut back, 3 bases at V and 3 bases at J, with 18 bases in the middle. The CDR3 covers 17 residues. Germline V gene sequence: CDR1 MGHRA, CDR2 YSYEKL. The CDR3 nucleotides read TGCGCCAGCAGCCAGATTCAGGCGGGCAGGGACAATCAGCCCCAGCATTTT. Residues: CASSQIQAGRDNQPQHF.

The CDR3 DNA sequence: TGTGCCAGCGGCATCCCCACCGGGGGCTTCTATGGCTACACCTTC. Amino acid sequence: CASGIPTGGFYGYTF. V usage is TRBV5-6 and J usage is TRBJ1-2, with D possibly being TRBD1 (6 bases). The CDR3 runs 15 residues. V was trimmed by 7 bases and J by 4 bases, leaving 20 bases between them. Germline lookup yields CDR1 SGHDT and CDR2 YYEEEE.

The gene calls are TRBV12-5 and TRBJ1-2; perhaps TRBD1 as D (5 bases). The germline V and J ends were trimmed by 5 bases and 3 bases, with 16 bases remaining between them. Germline V gene data show CDR1 as LGHNT and CDR2 as FRNRAP. The CDR3 contains 15 residues. The CDR3 DNA sequence: TGTGCTAGTGGTCTGGACGGAGGGGAGCACTATGGCTACACCTTC. Residues: CASGLDGGEHYGYTF.

This clone was seen a single time. J is TRBJ1-5 and V is TRBV19, with 11 bases identical to TRBD1. The CDR3 contains 15 residues. V trimming: 5 bases; J trimming: 7 bases; junction bases outside the gene matches: 7. Germline values: CDR1 LNHDA, CDR2 SQIVND (reference sequence). DNA for the CDR3: TGTGCCAGTAGTTCCTGGACAGGGGGCGTACAGCCCCAGCATTTT. It specifies CASSSWTGGVQPQHF.

This clone has more than one count but fewer than ten. V usage is TRBV5-5 and J usage is TRBJ1-5; TRBD1 is a possible D gene (5 bases). V gave up 5 bases and J gave up 5 bases, with 20 bases separating them. The CDR3 has 16 amino acids. The germline V gene encodes CDR1 SGHKS and CDR2 YYEKEE (reference sequence). The CDR3 coding sequence is TGTGCCAGCAGTGTGACAGTAGGTGGATGGGATCAGCCCCAGCATTTT. Amino acid sequence: CASSVTVGGWDQPQHF.

The rearrangement joins TRBV6-1 to TRBJ1-1; D gene ambiguous. V lost 6 bases to trimming and J lost 0 bases, with 2 bases between them. Germline V gene data show CDR1 as MNHNS and CDR2 as SASEGT. The CDR3 loop spans 11 amino acids. CDR3: CASSMNTEAFF. As DNA, the CDR3 is TGTGCCAGCAGCATGAACACTGAAGCTTTCTTT.

The rearrangement links TRBV7-9 to TRBJ1-5; perhaps TRBD1 as D (5 bases). V lost 5 bases to trimming and J lost 9 bases, with 14 bases between them. Germline loops: CDR1 SEHNR, CDR2 FQNEAQ (reference sequence). This CDR3 has 13 amino acids. The CDR3 nucleotides read TGTGCCAGCAGCGCCACTCGGGGGGGGCCCCAGCATTTT. Its protein is CASSATRGGPQHF.

This sequence joins TRBV25-1 and TRBJ1-6, with a weak D call TRBD1 (6 bases). Between the trimmed V and J ends, which lost 5 bases and 10 bases, there was a span of 15 bases. The V gene's germline CDR1 is MGHDK and CDR2 SYGVNS. This CDR3 spans 14 amino acids. CDR3 nucleotide sequence: TGTGCCAGCAGTCTTGTACAGGGAAACTCACCCCTCCACTTT. Protein: CASSLVQGNSPLHF.

This chain uses TRBV5-1 with TRBJ2-1; the D gene is possibly TRBD1 (6 bases). In germline, CDR1 is SGHRS, CDR2 YFSETQ. The CDR3 covers 15 residues. Trimming cost V 4 bases and J 9 bases, with 20 bases left between them. The CDR3 region has the DNA TGCGCCAGCAGCATTATACAGGGTGGGGGCGGTGAGCAGTTCTTC. Amino acid sequence: CASSIIQGGGGEQFF.

This clone appeared once. V usage is TRBV27 and J usage is TRBJ2-2; weak D call: TRBD2 (6 bases). Germline V CDR1 and CDR2: MNHEY, SMNVEV (reference sequence). The CDR3 sequence is 14 residues long. With 3 bases removed from V and 2 bases from J, the gap between germline ends came to 7 bases. CDR3 amino acids: CASSFGTNTGELFF. CDR3 coding DNA: TGTGCCAGCAGTTTTGGGACTAACACCGGGGAGCTGTTTTTT.

The rearrangement joins TRBV18 to TRBJ2-2; D is possibly TRBD2 (6 bases). Germline V lookup: CDR1 KGHSH, CDR2 LQKENI. This CDR3 spans 16 amino acids. V lost 3 bases to trimming and J lost 1 base, with 12 bases between them. The CDR3 nucleotides are TGTGCCAGCTCACCGTGGGCGGGACGGAACACCGGGGAGCTGTTTTTT. This encodes CASSPWAGRNTGELFF.

The chain carries TRBV7-2 and TRBJ2-7, with 10 positions matching TRBD2. Germline loops: CDR1 SGHTA, CDR2 FQGNSA. The junction had 7 bases not matched to a gene; V was cut back by 5 bases and J by 6 bases. The CDR3 runs 14 residues. Written as DNA, the CDR3 is TGTGCCAGCAGCGGAACCGGGACTAGCGTCGAGCAGTACTTC. This sequence encodes CASSGTGTSVEQYF.

The V gene is TRBV7-2, the J gene TRBJ2-7; the match to TRBD2 covers 10 bases. CDR3 length: 17 residues. The V and J ends lost 3 bases and 4 bases, in that order; junction bases with no gene match: 12. Germline V gene lookup returns CDR1 SGHTA and CDR2 FQGNSA. For the CDR3, the DNA is TGTGCCAGCAGCTTCGCCGGACTAGCGGTTTCCACTTACGAGCAGTACTTC. Translated: CASSFAGLAVSTYEQYF.

The V call is TRBV5-1, the J call TRBJ1-2, with 7 bases fitting TRBD1. V was clipped by 2 bases and J by 0 bases; unmatched bases: 1. The germline CDR1 and CDR2 sequences are SGHRS and YFSETQ. The CDR3 spans 14 residues. CDR3 sequence (DNA): TGCGCCAGCAGCTTCCAGGGGGCTAACTATGGCTACACCTTC. Protein sequence: CASSFQGANYGYTF.

This chain links TRBV19 with TRBJ2-1; 10 bases match TRBD2. Germline values: CDR1 LNHDA, CDR2 SQIVND (reference sequence). CDR3 length: 16 amino acids. V gave up 5 bases and J gave up 5 bases; unmatched junction bases: 9. CDR3 coding DNA: TGTGCCAGTAGTGCCCACACTAGCGGGATTAACAATGAGCAGTTCTTC. As protein: CASSAHTSGINNEQFF.

J is TRBJ2-7 and V is TRBV5-4, with 11 bases identical to TRBD2. V lost 2 bases, J lost 3 bases, and 4 bases stayed unmatched. This CDR3 contains 15 residues. Per the germline V gene, CDR1 is SGHNT and CDR2 is YYREEE (reference sequence). The chain's CDR3 is CASSFSGGALYEQYF. CDR3 sequence (DNA): TGTGCCAGCAGCTTTAGCGGGGGGGCCCTCTACGAGCAGTACTTC.

This chain joins TRBV6-1 and TRBJ1-2, with a possible D match to TRBD1 (5 bases). The CDR3 runs 18 residues. Trimming stripped 2 bases from V and 6 bases from J, with 25 bases between. Germline values: CDR1 MNHNS, CDR2 SASEGT. The CDR3, as DNA: TGTGCCAGCAGTGAATATCGCGTGGGGCAGCCGATGACTAATGGCTACACCTTC. It encodes CASSEYRVGQPMTNGYTF.